The 18 T cell receptor beta chains listed next were all sequenced from one sample in a study of shared clonotypes between healthy human individuals. TCRdb's table, derived via immunoSEQ multiplex PCR, lists solely in-frame clones and lacks some. Of some 470,000 clones detected, 76% appear once; the ten largest clones hold over 10%. The sample comprised PBMCs. The receptors derive from a woman in her forties in good health. Some clones in this sample may be carry-over from other donors' samples.

This chain links TRBV5-1 with TRBJ1-1; D remains ambiguous. The CDR3 covers 14 residues. V lost 0 bases and J lost 1, with 7 bases in between. CDR1 SGHRS and CDR2 YFSETQ come from the germline V gene. The CDR3 DNA is TGCGCCAGCAGCTTGGCGCCGGAGAACACTGAAGCTTTCTTT. As protein: CASSLAPENTEAFF. The variable domain in full, completed from reference TRBV5-1 and TRBJ1-1, reads KAGVTQTPRYLIKTRGQQVTLSCSPISGHRSVSWYQQTPGQGLQFLFEYFSETQRNKGNFPGRFSGRQFSNSRSEMNVSTLELGDSALYLCASSLAPENTEAFFGQGTRLTVV.

The chain links TRBV11-1 to TRBJ1-3; D possibly corresponds to TRBD1 (6 bases). Germline values: CDR1 SGHAT, CDR2 FQDESV (reference sequence). V lost 3 bases to trimming and J lost 1 base, with 10 bases between them. The CDR3 runs to 15 residues. The CDR3 is CASSFAGVSGNTIYF. For the CDR3, the DNA is TGTGCCAGCAGCTTTGCAGGGGTTTCTGGAAACACCATATATTTT.

This clone was seen only once. The chain links TRBV5-1 to TRBJ2-4; maybe TRBD1 (5 bases). This CDR3 is 16 amino acids long. Trimming removed 1 base from V and 1 base from J, with 12 bases in between. Germline CDR1 SGHRS, CDR2 YFSETQ. CDR3: CASSLQGNQAKNIQYF. The DNA for the CDR3 is TGCGCCAGCAGCTTGCAGGGTAACCAGGCCAAAAACATTCAGTACTTC.

This clone was seen a few times. The J gene is TRBJ1-5, the V gene TRBV5-1; perhaps TRBD1 as D (6 bases). CDR3 length: 14 amino acids. V lost 1 base to trimming and J lost 7 bases, with 12 bases between them. Germline V gene lookup returns CDR1 SGHRS and CDR2 YFSETQ. In nucleotides, the CDR3 is TGCGCCAGCAGCTTGACAGGGTCGGGCCAGCCCCAGCATTTT. This sequence encodes CASSLTGSGQPQHF.

The gene calls are TRBV11-2 and TRBJ1-1, with 7 bases aligning to TRBD1. The V gene end was trimmed by 1 base and the J gene end by 5 bases; junction bases not matched to a gene: 4. The CDR3 is 14 amino acids. CDR1 is SGHAT, CDR2 FQNNGV, per germline. CDR3 region: CASSLVTGRTEAFF. CDR3 nucleotides: TGTGCCAGCAGCTTAGTGACAGGGAGGACTGAAGCTTTCTTT.

The chain combines TRBV5-1 with TRBJ2-5, with D perhaps matching TRBD1 (5 bases). This CDR3 has 17 residues. V lost 0 bases to trimming and J lost 3 bases, with 18 bases between them. Per germline, CDR1 SGHRS and CDR2 YFSETQ. CDR3 amino acids: CASSLGGRVGVEETQYF. CDR3 DNA sequence: TGCGCCAGCAGCTTGGGTGGCAGGGTTGGGGTCGAAGAGACCCAGTACTTC.

The genes are TRBV9 and TRBJ2-2; 10 nucleotides match TRBD2. Trimming took 4 bases from V and 5 from J; bases not matched to a gene: 11. This CDR3 has 17 residues. Germline V CDR1 and CDR2: SGDLS, YYNGEE. The CDR3 is CASSSGGLAGVTGELFF. The CDR3 DNA reads TGTGCCAGCAGCTCCGGAGGCCTAGCGGGAGTGACCGGGGAGCTGTTTTTT.

The genes are TRBV7-9 and TRBJ2-3; possibly TRBD2 for D (6 bases). CDR3 length: 16 amino acids. Trimming left V 5 bases short and J 4 bases short, with 19 bases between. Germline-derived CDR1 and CDR2 are SEHNR and FQNEAQ (reference sequence). The CDR3 region has the DNA TGTGCCAGCAGCCCTCTGTGGGGGGTCGGGGCAGATACGCAGTATTTT. Translating gives CASSPLWGVGADTQYF.

The V and J genes are TRBV9 and TRBJ2-3, with 7 bases fitting TRBD1. The CDR3 spans 14 residues. V was clipped by 1 base and J by 1 base; unmatched bases: 0. Germline CDR1 and CDR2: SGDLS and YYNGEE. As DNA, the CDR3 is TGTGCCAGCAGCGTACAGGGGGGCACAGATACGCAGTATTTT. This translates into CASSVQGGTDTQYF.

The gene calls are TRBV5-1 and TRBJ1-1; D gene uncertain. Germline CDR1 is SGHRS and CDR2 is YFSETQ. Trimming took off 0 bases at V and 1 base at J, with 10 bases between the two ends. The CDR3 sequence is 15 residues long. CDR3 in amino acids: CASSLVIGGNTEAFF. The CDR3 DNA is TGCGCCAGCAGCTTGGTAATCGGCGGGAACACTGAAGCTTTCTTT.

This clone was counted only a few times. CDR3 DNA sequence: TGTGCCAGCAGGAGGACTAGCGGAACGAACACCGGGGAGCTGTTTTTT. Translation: CASRRTSGTNTGELFF. The chain is built from TRBV27 and TRBJ2-2; 10 bases are a match to TRBD2. V lost 6 bases, J lost 0 bases, and 4 bases stayed unmatched. CDR3 size: 16 residues. Germline CDR1 and CDR2: MNHEY and SMNVEV (reference sequence).

Comments on this clone: A far larger clone is one nucleotide away, so this likely arose from a read error. DNA for the CDR3: TGCGCCAGCAGCCCAAGGGGGGACTCTGGGACCAACGTCCTGACTTTC. It encodes CASSPRGDSGTNVLTF. The rearrangement links TRBV5-1 to TRBJ2-6; possibly TRBD1 or TRBD2 for D (6 bases each). Germline values: CDR1 SGHRS, CDR2 YFSETQ. This CDR3 has 16 amino acids.

V gene TRBV10-3 combines with J gene TRBJ1-1, with D possibly TRBD1 on 6 matching bases. V was shortened by 6 bases and J by 1 base, with 12 bases between the two germline ends. This CDR3 comprises 14 residues. Looked up from germline, CDR1 is ENHRY and CDR2 is SYGVKD. The chain's CDR3 is CAISLQGTNTEAFF. The CDR3 DNA reads TGTGCCATCAGCCTACAGGGAACGAACACTGAAGCTTTCTTT.

This clone appeared a few times. This chain links TRBV11-2 with TRBJ2-1; D gene unclear. This CDR3 spans 15 amino acids. The germline V gene has CDR1 SGHAT and CDR2 FQNNGV. V was trimmed by 5 bases and J by 4 bases, leaving 15 bases between them. CDR3 residues: CASSPIGGRYNEQFF. The CDR3 DNA reads TGTGCCAGCAGCCCGATCGGCGGCAGGTACAATGAGCAGTTCTTC.

The rearrangement uses TRBV28 and TRBJ2-2; TRBD1 agrees at 7 bases. This CDR3 is 18 amino acids long. V gave up 4 bases and J gave up 0 bases; unmatched junction bases: 11. CDR1 is MDHEN and CDR2 is SYDVKM in the germline V gene. Here the CDR3 reads CASSWPHWGQTNTGELFF. Written as DNA, the CDR3 is TGTGCCAGCAGTTGGCCCCACTGGGGACAGACGAACACCGGGGAGCTGTTTTTT.

The rearrangement joins TRBV19 to TRBJ2-7, with a tentative D call TRBD2 (6 bases). Germline assignment: CDR1 LNHDA and CDR2 SQIVND (reference sequence). The CDR3 sequence is 12 residues long. V was trimmed by 6 bases and J by 7 bases, leaving 13 bases between them. CDR3 DNA sequence: TGTGCCAGTAGCCCTCGTGGGAGGGAGCAGTACTTC. Encoded protein: CASSPRGREQYF. The variable domain in full, completed from reference TRBV19 and TRBJ2-7, reads DGGITQSPKYLFRKEGQNVTLSCEQNLNHDAMYWYRQDPGQGLRLIYYSQIVNDFQKGDIAEGYSVSREKKESFPLTVTSAQKNPTAFYLCASSPRGREQYFGPGTRLTVT.

This chain links TRBV7-3 with TRBJ2-1; a weak D match, TRBD2 (5 bases). CDR1 SGHTA and CDR2 FQGTGA come from the germline V gene. The CDR3 length is 17 residues. V was shortened by 5 bases and J by 0 bases, with 17 bases between the two germline ends. CDR3 sequence: CASSPGRLSSSYNEQFF. In DNA form, the CDR3 reads TGTGCCAGCAGCCCTGGAAGACTATCGAGCTCCTACAATGAGCAGTTCTTC.

The CDR3 loop reads CASSVGVGRNQGEQYF. Written as DNA, the CDR3 is TGTGCCAGCAGCGTAGGGGTTGGGAGGAATCAGGGCGAGCAGTACTTC. J is TRBJ2-7 and V is TRBV9; a possible D gene is TRBD2 (6 bases). The CDR3 contains 16 residues. V lost 0 bases and J 6 bases, leaving 19 bases between the germline ends. Germline lookup yields CDR1 SGDLS and CDR2 YYNGEE. The full variable domain, rest sourced from reference TRBV9 and TRBJ2-7, is DSGVTQTPKHLITATGQRVTLRCSPRSGDLSVYWYQQSLDQGLQFLIQYYNGEERAKGNILERFSAQQFPDLHSELNLSSLELGDSALYFCASSVGVGRNQGEQYFGPGTRLTVT.